The 27 T cell receptor beta chains below all came from one sample that was sequenced in a study of T cell responses to AZD1222 COVID-19 vaccine. Sequencing used immunoSEQ multiplex PCR; TCRdb keeps in-frame clones, though not all of them. This sample carries some 120,000 clones, approximately 88% of them seen once, and the ten largest clones take 4% to 5.5%. The sample was peripheral blood, taken on day 0 of AZD1222 vaccination. These receptors all stem from an adult in good health.

The V call is TRBV19, the J call TRBJ1-2; 7 bases line up with TRBD1. The CDR3 is made up of 12 amino acids. The junction had 2 bases not matched to a gene; V was cut back by 7 bases and J by 3 bases. Germline V gives CDR1 LNHDA, CDR2 SQIVND (reference sequence). CDR3 residues: CASTDRDYGYTF. The CDR3 bases are TGTGCCAGTACAGACAGGGACTATGGCTACACCTTC.

The gene calls are TRBV5-5 and TRBJ1-5; 9 bases align to TRBD1. V shed 0 bases and J 3 bases; nucleotides not matched to a gene: 7. CDR1 and CDR2 (germline): SGHKS, YYEKEE (reference sequence). The CDR3 is 17 amino acids. CDR3 sequence reads: CASSLVRDRVFNQPQHF. CDR3 DNA: TGTGCCAGCAGCTTGGTCCGGGACAGGGTCTTCAATCAGCCCCAGCATTTT.

The rearrangement uses TRBV13 and TRBJ1-6; D remains ambiguous. Germline assignment: CDR1 PRHDT and CDR2 FYEKMQ (reference sequence). V shed 5 bases and J shed 10 bases, with 15 bases lying between them. The CDR3 has 14 amino acids. The CDR3 nucleotides read TGTGCCAGCAGCGAAGCTGGGTGGGGATCACCCCTCCACTTT. This encodes CASSEAGWGSPLHF.

This clone has only one observation. V gene TRBV5-1 combines with J gene TRBJ2-2; 11 bases line up with TRBD2. In germline, CDR1 is SGHRS, CDR2 YFSETQ. With 3 bases clipped from V and 2 bases from J, the junction kept 3 bases outside the gene matches. This CDR3 has 16 amino acids. CDR3 DNA: TGCGCCAGCAGCTCCACTAGCGGGGGAAACACCGGGGAGCTGTTTTTT. Amino acids: CASSSTSGGNTGELFF. Full variable domain (remainder filled in from reference TRBV5-1 and TRBJ2-2): KAGVTQTPRYLIKTRGQQVTLSCSPISGHRSVSWYQQTPGQGLQFLFEYFSETQRNKGNFPGRFSGRQFSNSRSEMNVSTLELGDSALYLCASSSTSGGNTGELFFGEGSRLTVL.

The V call is TRBV28, the J call TRBJ2-7; a possible D gene is TRBD1 (5 bases). The CDR3 has 15 amino acids. Trimming stripped 1 base from V and 6 bases from J, with 16 bases between. Germline CDR1 is MDHEN and CDR2 is SYDVKM. The chain's CDR3 is CASSLSPPLGPEQYF. The CDR3 DNA sequence: TGTGCCAGCAGTTTATCGCCGCCGTTGGGGCCCGAGCAGTACTTC.

The chain links TRBV14 to TRBJ2-7; no clear D gene. The V end was cut by 0 bases, the J end by 5 bases, with 8 bases between. The CDR3 runs 13 residues. Per germline, CDR1 SGHDN and CDR2 FVKESK. CDR3 nucleotide sequence: TGTGCCAGCAGCCAAGATAAAGGGAACGAGCAGTACTTC. Translating gives CASSQDKGNEQYF.

J is TRBJ1-2 and V is TRBV5-1, with TRBD1 matching over 10 bases. V dropped 2 bases and J dropped 6; count of bases not matched to a gene: 7. In germline, CDR1 is SGHRS, CDR2 YFSETQ. The length of the CDR3 is 15 residues. DNA of the CDR3: TGCGCCAGCAGCTTTACGGGACAGGGGTCAGATGGCTACACCTTC. Protein sequence: CASSFTGQGSDGYTF.

The V gene is TRBV5-1, the J gene TRBJ2-6, with a weak D call TRBD1 (6 bases). The CDR3 covers 16 residues. Per germline, CDR1 SGHRS and CDR2 YFSETQ. Trimming took off 4 bases at V and 1 base at J, with 12 bases between the two ends. Written as DNA, the CDR3 is TGCGCCAGCAGCACAGGCACAGGGTCTGGGGCCAACGTCCTGACTTTC. The encoded protein is CASSTGTGSGANVLTF. Together with reference TRBV5-1 and TRBJ2-6, the CDR3 gives the full variable domain: KAGVTQTPRYLIKTRGQQVTLSCSPISGHRSVSWYQQTPGQGLQFLFEYFSETQRNKGNFPGRFSGRQFSNSRSEMNVSTLELGDSALYLCASSTGTGSGANVLTFGAGSRLTVL.

This chain links TRBV6-1 with TRBJ1-5; D is unclear. V was trimmed by 1 base and J by 1 base, leaving 2 bases between them. This CDR3 is built from 13 residues. CDR1 and CDR2 from the germline V gene are MNHNS and SASEGT. CDR3 in DNA: TGTGCCAGCAGTGAAGTCAGCAATCAGCCCCAGCATTTT. This sequence encodes CASSEVSNQPQHF.

This chain connects TRBV5-1 to TRBJ2-1, with TRBD1 matching over 9 bases. Germline CDR1 and CDR2: SGHRS and YFSETQ. The ends lost 0 bases at V and 5 bases at J; junction bases unmatched: 3. The CDR3 runs to 15 residues. DNA of the CDR3: TGCGCCAGCAGCTTGGCTGGGACAGGGAACAATGAGCAGTTCTTC. Its translation: CASSLAGTGNNEQFF.

The V and J genes are TRBV10-3 and TRBJ2-7; 11 nucleotides match TRBD1. J gave up 4 bases and V 0 bases, and 2 bases lay outside the gene matches. The CDR3 has 15 residues. Germline CDR1 reads ENHRY; CDR2 reads SYGVKD. Written as DNA, the CDR3 is TGTGCCATCAGTGAGTCCGGGGACAGGGGGTACGAGCAGTACTTC. Translated, it gives CAISESGDRGYEQYF.

The rearrangement joins TRBV7-3 to TRBJ1-2, with D unresolved. Between the trimmed V and J ends, which lost 2 bases and 6 bases, there was a span of 10 bases. Germline V lookup: CDR1 SGHTA, CDR2 FQGTGA. This CDR3 region has 13 residues. The CDR3 is CASSLLLGDGYTF. Written as DNA, the CDR3 is TGTGCCAGCAGCTTACTTTTAGGAGATGGCTACACCTTC.

V gene TRBV27 combines with J gene TRBJ2-1; 7 bases align to TRBD1. The length of the CDR3 is 16 residues. J gave up 0 bases and V 4 bases, and 6 bases lay outside the gene matches. Germline CDR1 reads MNHEY; CDR2 reads SMNVEV (reference sequence). Here the CDR3 DNA reads TGTGCCAGCAGTTCAGAGGGACAGAGCTCCTACAATGAGCAGTTCTTC. It specifies CASSSEGQSSYNEQFF.

The rearrangement joins TRBV27 to TRBJ1-5; D may be TRBD1 (5 bases). This CDR3 spans 17 amino acids. Germline CDR1 MNHEY, CDR2 SMNVEV (reference sequence). Trimming left V 2 bases short and J 1 base short, with 15 bases between. The CDR3 sequence is CASSLKVGGGSNQPQHF. The CDR3 nucleotides are TGTGCCAGCAGTTTAAAGGTTGGGGGGGGAAGCAATCAGCCCCAGCATTTT.

In DNA, the CDR3 is TGTGCCAGCAGTTGGTCAGTGAGCAATCAGCCCCAGCATTTT. It is translated as CASSWSVSNQPQHF. This sequence joins TRBV28 and TRBJ1-5; no firm D call. V gave up 4 bases and J gave up 1 base, with 8 bases separating them. Germline CDR1 reads MDHEN; CDR2 reads SYDVKM. CDR3 length: 14 residues.

The chain uses TRBV4-1 and TRBJ2-7, with 8 nucleotides matching TRBD2. The CDR3 is made up of 16 amino acids. The germline V gene has CDR1 MGHRA and CDR2 YSYEKL. After removal of 3 bases from V and 0 bases from J, the junction contained 7 bases not matched to a gene. The CDR3 region has the DNA TGCGCCAGCAGCCAGAAGCGGGGGACAATCTCCTACGAGCAGTACTTC. Translating it yields CASSQKRGTISYEQYF.

V gene TRBV7-9 combines with J gene TRBJ1-2; D possibly corresponds to TRBD1 (6 bases). This CDR3 has 13 residues. The germline V gene has CDR1 SEHNR and CDR2 FQNEAQ (reference sequence). Trimming took 3 bases from V and 6 from J, leaving 11 bases between them. CDR3 coding DNA: TGTGCCAGCAGCTTCGACACAGGGAATGGCTACACCTTC. Protein product: CASSFDTGNGYTF.

On this clone: This sample includes further DNA sequences coding for the same CDR3. The rearrangement links TRBV12-3 or TRBV12-4 to TRBJ1-1; tentative D call: TRBD1 (6 bases). V lost 6 bases and J 1 base, leaving 9 bases between the germline ends. The CDR3 runs to 13 residues. The CDR3 here is CASSLGGNTEAFF. For the CDR3, the DNA is TGTGCCAGCAGCCTAGGGGGGAACACTGAAGCTTTCTTT.

The rearrangement uses TRBV5-1 and TRBJ2-5, with 9 bases lining up with TRBD1. V was pared by 5 bases and J by 1 base, with 0 bases of the junction left unmatched. The CDR3 has 13 residues. Looked up from germline, CDR1 is SGHRS and CDR2 is YFSETQ. The CDR3 DNA reads as TGCGCCAGCAGGGGACAGGGCCAAGAGACCCAGTACTTC. It codes for CASRGQGQETQYF.

This chain uses TRBV19 with TRBJ1-2; unclear D gene. Trimming removed 7 bases from V and 8 bases from J, with 20 bases in between. The CDR3 is 14 residues long. The V gene's germline CDR1 is LNHDA and CDR2 SQIVND (reference sequence). CDR3 coding DNA: TGTGCCAGTATCGGAGAAGGACCCAAACGGGGCTACACCTTC. Translated, it gives CASIGEGPKRGYTF.

There are a few counts of this clone. V and J are TRBV10-3 and TRBJ2-7; a possible D gene is TRBD1 (6 bases). Germline CDR1 reads ENHRY; CDR2 reads SYGVKD. Trimming removed 10 bases at V and 2 bases at J, with 12 bases between. The CDR3 has 12 residues. CDR3 sequence (DNA): TGTGCCACTACAGGGCAAACCTACGAGCAGTACTTC. Its translation is CATTGQTYEQYF.

The rearrangement uses TRBV7-2 and TRBJ1-2; D is possibly TRBD1 (6 bases). V was shortened by 1 base and J by 8 bases, with 17 bases between the two germline ends. Germline V gives CDR1 SGHTA, CDR2 FQGNSA. The CDR3 is made up of 15 amino acids. CDR3 loop: CASSLDPQGRRGYTF. The CDR3 DNA reads TGTGCCAGCAGCTTAGACCCACAGGGTCGCCGGGGCTACACCTTC. The variable domain in full, with the rest retrieved from reference TRBV7-2 and TRBJ1-2, is GAGVSQSPSNKVTEKGKDVELRCDPISGHTALYWYRQSLGQGLEFLIYFQGNSAPDKSGLPSDRFSAERTGGSVSTLTIQRTQQEDSAVYLCASSLDPQGRRGYTFGSGTRLTVV.

The chain joins TRBV7-2 to TRBJ2-1, with a possible D match to TRBD2 (5 bases). Germline loops: CDR1 SGHTA, CDR2 FQGNSA. This CDR3 has 13 amino acids. V was shortened by 5 bases and J by 7 bases, with 12 bases between the two germline ends. This CDR3 reads CASSLRAGNEQFF. The CDR3 DNA sequence: TGTGCCAGCAGCCTGAGGGCCGGGAATGAGCAGTTCTTC. The complete variable domain, with remaining parts taken from reference TRBV7-2 and TRBJ2-1, reads GAGVSQSPSNKVTEKGKDVELRCDPISGHTALYWYRQSLGQGLEFLIYFQGNSAPDKSGLPSDRFSAERTGGSVSTLTIQRTQQEDSAVYLCASSLRAGNEQFFGPGTRLTVL.

The rearrangement links TRBV19 to TRBJ2-2; possible D gene TRBD2, 7 bases. Germline CDR1 LNHDA, CDR2 SQIVND (reference sequence). This CDR3 has 13 amino acids. V was cut by 4 bases and J by 6 bases, with 9 bases left in between. In DNA, the CDR3 is TGTGCCAGTAGTAAGGGGGGGGCCGGGGAGCTGTTTTTT. This gives the protein CASSKGGAGELFF.

V usage is TRBV7-2 and J usage is TRBJ2-7, with D hard to call. Germline assignment: CDR1 SGHTA and CDR2 FQGNSA. The V end lost 3 bases, the J end lost 5 bases, and 8 bases lay between the germline ends. The CDR3 has 12 amino acids. The CDR3 protein is CASSLVGNEQYF. In DNA form, the CDR3 reads TGTGCCAGCAGCTTGGTGGGGAACGAGCAGTACTTC. The complete variable domain, with remaining parts taken from reference TRBV7-2 and TRBJ2-7, reads GAGVSQSPSNKVTEKGKDVELRCDPISGHTALYWYRQSLGQGLEFLIYFQGNSAPDKSGLPSDRFSAERTGGSVSTLTIQRTQQEDSAVYLCASSLVGNEQYFGPGTRLTVT.

This clone was observed a handful of times. V is TRBV11-3 and J is TRBJ1-1, with 9 bases lining up with TRBD1. Losses at the gene ends were 4 bases for V and 1 base for J; bases not matched to a gene: 4. The CDR3 extends over 15 amino acids. Germline CDR1 and CDR2: SGHNT and YENEEA. The CDR3 is CASSSGQGENTEAFF. In nucleotides, the CDR3 is TGTGCCAGCAGCTCGGGACAGGGCGAGAACACTGAAGCTTTCTTT.

The V gene is TRBV7-8, the J gene TRBJ1-1; no definite D call. The CDR3 consists of 14 residues. V lost 1 base and J lost 1, with 7 bases in between. Per the germline V gene, CDR1 is SGHVS and CDR2 is FQNEAQ. Here the CDR3 DNA reads TGTGCCAGCAGCTTAGAACAGAGGAACACTGAAGCTTTCTTT. Translated, it gives CASSLEQRNTEAFF.